The 27 T cell receptor beta chains given below trace back to one sample, sequenced in a study of T cells in Graves' hyperthyroidism and ophthalmopathy. There were TCR beta CDR3 regions amplified from RNA transcripts. During a first-round RT-PCR of the TCR CDR3, the HTBI primer set was used. MiXCR, run by TCRdb on the multiplex PCR reads, gives a single entry per CDR3 protein. Here the sample spans a few hundred thousand distinct CDR3 sequences, around an eighth being singletons. The material sequenced was blood. The receptors derive from a woman under 30 with Graves' hyperthyroidism.

This clonotype was observed at least ten times. This chain joins TRBV27 and TRBJ2-3, with 16 bases that match TRBD2. The V segment lost 5 bases and the J segment 4 bases; nucleotides outside the gene matches: 9. The CDR3 totals 18 residues. Germline V gene lookup returns CDR1 MNHEY and CDR2 SMNVEV (reference sequence). CDR3 in DNA: TGTGCCAGCAGTCCCGGGACTAGCGGGAGGGCCGTGGCAGATACGCAGTATTTT. It is translated as CASSPGTSGRAVADTQYF.

Regarding this clonotype: A much larger clone differs from this one at a single base, so this may be a read error. V usage is TRBV6-5 and J usage is TRBJ2-7; D is uncertain. The CDR3 extends over 14 amino acids. V gave up 3 bases and J gave up 4 bases, with 13 bases separating them. CDR1 is MNHEY and CDR2 is SVGAGI in the germline V gene. CDR3 nucleotide sequence: TGTGCCAGCAGTTATCTCGGCGCGAGTTACGAGCAGTACTTC. Protein sequence: CASSYLGASYEQYF.

In this sample, this clonotype turned up many times. V usage is TRBV18 and J usage is TRBJ2-3, with D perhaps matching TRBD2 (5 bases). Germline V gene sequence: CDR1 KGHSH, CDR2 LQKENI. The CDR3 contains 12 residues. The ends were cut back, 3 bases at V and 6 bases at J, with 7 bases in the middle. For the CDR3, the DNA is TGTGCCAGCTCACCGGGCGGGGATACGCAGTATTTT. It codes for CASSPGGDTQYF.

This clonotype was detected many times. The rearrangement uses TRBV6-5 and TRBJ1-2; D uncertain. The germline V gene has CDR1 MNHEY and CDR2 SVGAGI. The CDR3 covers 15 residues. Trimming took 0 bases from V and 3 from J, leaving 11 bases between them. CDR3 loop: CASSYSGQRDYGYTF. The CDR3 coding sequence is TGTGCCAGCAGTTACTCCGGGCAAAGGGACTATGGCTACACCTTC.

This clonotype was observed many times. The CDR3 DNA is TGTGCCAGCAGCTTCCGGGGAGCCTCCTACAATGAGCAGTTCTTC. It specifies CASSFRGASYNEQFF. V and J are TRBV11-3 and TRBJ2-1; D may be TRBD2 (5 bases). The CDR3 loop spans 15 amino acids. Germline V gene lookup returns CDR1 SGHNT and CDR2 YENEEA. With 3 bases removed from V and 0 bases from J, the gap between germline ends came to 9 bases. Looking up the rest from reference TRBV11-3 and TRBJ2-1 gives the full variable domain: EAGVVQSPRYKIIEKKQPVAFWCNPISGHNTLYWYLQNLGQGPELLIRYENEEAVDDSQLPKDRFSAERLKGVDSTLKIQPAELGDSAVYLCASSFRGASYNEQFFGPGTRLTVL.

This clonotype was found many times. The rearrangement joins TRBV12-3 or TRBV12-4 to TRBJ2-5; TRBD2 agrees at 10 bases. The V and J ends lost 5 bases and 5 bases, in that order; junction bases with no gene match: 8. The length of the CDR3 is 15 residues. Written as DNA, the CDR3 is TGTGCCAGCAGTCCGAAGCGGGAGGGAGGGGAGACCCAGTACTTC. It translates to CASSPKREGGETQYF.

This clonotype was seen more than once but under ten times. The rearrangement uses TRBV4-1 and TRBJ2-1, with D tentatively TRBD1 or TRBD2 (5 bases each). The CDR3 extends over 15 amino acids. V was cut by 4 bases and J by 2 bases, with 12 bases left in between. CDR1 and CDR2 from the germline V gene are MGHRA and YSYEKL. Here the CDR3 DNA reads TGCGCCAGCAGCCGCCTCGGGACCCCCTACAATGAGCAGTTCTTC. Its translation is CASSRLGTPYNEQFF.

This clonotype was recorded many times. The chain uses TRBV20-1 and TRBJ2-7; D is unclear. V was shortened by 3 bases and J by 2 bases, with 11 bases between the two germline ends. This CDR3 is built from 13 residues. CDR1 DFQATT and CDR2 SNEGSKA come from the germline V gene (reference sequence). This CDR3 is CSARLGSAYEQYF. The CDR3 DNA reads TGCAGTGCTAGGCTCGGGTCGGCCTACGAGCAGTACTTC.

The sample holds many counts of this clonotype. This chain connects TRBV9 to TRBJ1-6; tentatively, D is TRBD1 (6 bases). V was clipped by 3 bases and J by 9 bases, with 19 bases between them. Germline loops: CDR1 SGDLS, CDR2 YYNGEE. There are 16 residues in the CDR3. CDR3 amino acids: CASSEARGGRRSPLHF. CDR3 DNA sequence: TGTGCCAGCAGCGAGGCGAGAGGGGGGCGTCGTTCACCCCTCCACTTT. The variable domain in full, completed from reference TRBV9 and TRBJ1-6, reads DSGVTQTPKHLITATGQRVTLRCSPRSGDLSVYWYQQSLDQGLQFLIQYYNGEERAKGNILERFSAQQFPDLHSELNLSSLELGDSALYFCASSEARGGRRSPLHFGNGTRLTVT.

This clonotype was detected ten times or more. The chain carries TRBV15 and TRBJ2-7; D might be TRBD2 (6 bases). Per the germline V gene, CDR1 is LNHNV and CDR2 is YYDKDF (reference sequence). The CDR3 runs 16 residues. V was shortened by 5 bases and J by 0 bases, with 17 bases between the two germline ends. In DNA, the CDR3 is TGTGCCACCAGCTCTCATCGGGCGGGAAGCTCCTACGAGCAGTACTTC. Its protein is CATSSHRAGSSYEQYF.

Turning to this clonotype: A much larger clone is a single base away; this may be a read error. V is TRBV20-1 and J is TRBJ2-5; D may be TRBD1 (8 bases). This CDR3 spans 15 amino acids. Germline CDR1 reads DFQATT; CDR2 reads SNEGSKA (reference sequence). Here the CDR3 DNA reads TGCAGTGCTAGAGGGAGACAGGGGAGGGGAGAGAGCCAGTACTTC. This codes for CSARGRQGRGESQYF.

This chain joins TRBV29-1 and TRBJ2-1, with D hard to call. The CDR3 totals 10 residues. Germline loops: CDR1 SQVTM, CDR2 ANQGSEA. V lost 5 bases, J lost 8 bases, and 7 bases lay in between. The CDR3 nucleotides read TGCAGCGTTCGGCCCCATGAGCAGTTCTTC. Its protein product is CSVRPHEQFF.

J is TRBJ2-1 and V is TRBV5-1; the D gene could be TRBD1 or TRBD2 (5 bases each). The germline V and J ends were trimmed by 4 bases and 2 bases, with 22 bases remaining between them. Germline-derived CDR1 and CDR2 are SGHRS and YFSETQ. The CDR3 sequence is 18 residues long. CDR3 nucleotides: TGCGCCAGCAGCGAACGGGACCCCAGACGGGGAGCCTACAATGAGCAGTTCTTC. This gives the protein CASSERDPRRGAYNEQFF.

In this sample, this clonotype turned up many times. The chain recombines TRBV10-3 with TRBJ1-5, with D unresolved. Between the trimmed V and J ends, which lost 0 bases and 9 bases, there was a span of 9 bases. The germline V gene encodes CDR1 ENHRY and CDR2 SYGVKD. This CDR3 is 13 amino acids long. CDR3 in DNA: TGTGCCATCAGTGAGTCGGGGTCCGCGCCCCAGCATTTT. Translating it yields CAISESGSAPQHF.

The genes are TRBV27 and TRBJ2-2; 9 bases match TRBD1. Germline assignment: CDR1 MNHEY and CDR2 SMNVEV (reference sequence). The CDR3 covers 19 residues. The ends lost 4 bases at V and 3 bases at J; junction bases unmatched: 15. The DNA for the CDR3 is TGTGCCAGCAGTTACCCGACAGGGGGGGGACCCATGGACACCGGGGAGCTGTTTTTT. This gives the protein CASSYPTGGGPMDTGELFF.

In this sample, this clonotype turned up many times. This chain connects TRBV12-3 or TRBV12-4 to TRBJ2-3, with D perhaps given as TRBD1 or TRBD2 (5 bases each). The CDR3 consists of 17 residues. V lost 5 bases and J 3 bases, leaving 21 bases between the germline ends. CDR3 residues: CASSAHRGRVRTDTQYF. In DNA form, the CDR3 reads TGTGCCAGCAGTGCCCACCGGGGCAGGGTGAGGACAGATACGCAGTATTTT.

This chain joins TRBV4-1 and TRBJ2-4; the D gene is possibly TRBD2 (5 bases). Looked up from germline, CDR1 is MGHRA and CDR2 is YSYEKL. The V end lost 3 bases, the J end lost 2 bases, and 8 bases lay between the germline ends. The CDR3 length is 14 residues. CDR3 amino acids: CASSHGLPKNIQYF. As DNA, the CDR3 is TGCGCCAGCAGCCACGGACTGCCCAAAAACATTCAGTACTTC.

This clonotype has only a few counts. This chain uses TRBV7-2 with TRBJ1-2; weak D call: TRBD1 (5 bases). The CDR3 consists of 14 residues. Germline V gene lookup returns CDR1 SGHTA and CDR2 FQGNSA. The V end lost 5 bases, the J end lost 1 base, and 11 bases lay between the germline ends. Here the CDR3 reads CASSTRDLNYGYTF. As DNA, the CDR3 is TGTGCCAGCAGCACCCGGGACCTTAACTATGGCTACACCTTC.

This chain uses TRBV30 with TRBJ2-7, with 8 bases that match TRBD2. The CDR3 contains 14 residues. Germline trimming cut 4 bases from V and 0 bases from J; bases unmatched to any gene: 5. The germline V gene encodes CDR1 GTSNPN and CDR2 SVGIG (reference sequence). CDR3 bases: TGTGCCTGGAATCGGGAGGGAGACTCCTACGAGCAGTACTTC. Translated, it gives CAWNREGDSYEQYF.

The chain is built from TRBV7-6 and TRBJ2-5; a weak D match, TRBD2 (5 bases). The length of the CDR3 is 14 residues. Between the trimmed V and J ends, which lost 4 bases and 1 base, there was a span of 10 bases. Germline V gives CDR1 SGHVS, CDR2 FNYEAQ. This chain's CDR3 is CASSSFGLQETQYF. In DNA form, the CDR3 reads TGTGCCAGCAGCTCGTTCGGACTCCAAGAGACCCAGTACTTC.

This clonotype was observed a few times. This chain connects TRBV20-1 to TRBJ2-2; TRBD2 aligns across 8 bases. The trim removed 5 bases at V and 6 bases at J, leaving 11 bases unmatched. This CDR3 spans 15 amino acids. Per the germline V gene, CDR1 is DFQATT and CDR2 is SNEGSKA (reference sequence). In DNA form, the CDR3 reads TGCAGTGCTCTCACGGGAGGGCCTCTCTCCGGGGAGCTGTTTTTT. Translated, it gives CSALTGGPLSGELFF.

Ten or more counts support this clonotype. This sequence joins TRBV7-9 and TRBJ2-7, with TRBD1 identical over 8 bases. Germline assignment: CDR1 SEHNR and CDR2 FQNEAQ (reference sequence). The CDR3 is 16 residues long. J gave up 5 bases and V 5 bases, and 14 bases lay outside the gene matches. The CDR3 loop reads CASSRPQGEGSDEQYF. As DNA, the CDR3 is TGTGCCAGCAGCCGGCCACAGGGGGAAGGGTCCGACGAGCAGTACTTC.

As to this clonotype: Given a much more abundant clone one base away, this may be a read error. The rearrangement joins TRBV30 to TRBJ1-2; D remains ambiguous. CDR3 length: 12 residues. Trimming removed 1 base at V and 5 bases at J, with 8 bases between. CDR1 is GTSNPN, CDR2 SVGIG, per germline (reference sequence). CDR3 protein: CAWSAPDYGYTF. DNA of the CDR3: TGTGCCTGGAGTGCACCAGATTATGGCTACACCTTC.

This chain links TRBV2 with TRBJ2-3, with no clear D. The germline V gene has CDR1 SNHLY and CDR2 FYNNEI. V shed 7 bases and J shed 5 bases, with 16 bases lying between them. This CDR3 comprises 14 residues. The CDR3 sequence is CASTGSVGVDTQYF. DNA for the CDR3: TGTGCCAGCACCGGCTCGGTTGGTGTAGATACGCAGTATTTT. Full variable domain (outside the CDR3, taken from reference TRBV2 and TRBJ2-3): EPEVTQTPSHQVTQMGQEVILRCVPISNHLYFYWYRQILGQKVEFLVSFYNNEISEKSEIFDDQFSVERPDGSNFTLKIRSTKLEDSAMYFCASTGSVGVDTQYFGPGTRLTVL.

This clonotype appeared many times. The chain has TRBV7-2 and TRBJ2-2; D is unclear. CDR3 length equals 14 residues. The germline V and J ends were trimmed by 0 bases and 6 bases, with 8 bases remaining between them. Germline assignment: CDR1 SGHTA and CDR2 FQGNSA. CDR3 region: CASSLAHGSGELFF. The CDR3 DNA follows: TGTGCCAGCAGCTTAGCGCATGGATCCGGGGAGCTGTTTTTT.

V gene TRBV6-1 combines with J gene TRBJ2-1, with 8 positions matching TRBD2. The CDR3 spans 14 residues. Trimming took 7 bases from V and 7 from J; bases not matched to a gene: 9. CDR1 and CDR2 (germline): MNHNS, SASEGT. The CDR3 is CASTSRGRKNEQFF. CDR3 DNA: TGTGCCAGCACCTCCCGCGGGAGGAAGAATGAGCAGTTCTTC.

This clonotype was seen repeatedly, ten times or more. This chain uses TRBV2 with TRBJ1-2; D is unclear. The germline CDR1 and CDR2 sequences are SNHLY and FYNNEI. The CDR3 is made up of 13 amino acids. The V end was cut by 4 bases, the J end by 6 bases, with 12 bases between. Here the CDR3 DNA reads TGTGCCAGCAGTGCTGGGCAGCTTAATGGCTACACCTTC. It translates to CASSAGQLNGYTF. The whole variable domain, remainder taken from reference TRBV2 and TRBJ1-2, is EPEVTQTPSHQVTQMGQEVILRCVPISNHLYFYWYRQILGQKVEFLVSFYNNEISEKSEIFDDQFSVERPDGSNFTLKIRSTKLEDSAMYFCASSAGQLNGYTFGSGTRLTVV.